These 10 T cell receptor beta chains were all obtained from the same sample, sequenced in a study of blood T cell repertoires in COVID-19. TCRdb's copy holds only in-frame clones and misses some; the assay was immunoSEQ multiplex PCR. The sample shows about 180,000 clones, roughly three quarters of them seen only once. Source material: PBMCs or T cells enriched from blood (not recorded which). The receptors here all came from a man in his 60s who had been exposed to COVID-19.

The chain combines TRBV27 with TRBJ1-2, with 8 bases lining up with TRBD1. This CDR3 contains 16 residues. From germline, CDR1 is MNHEY and CDR2 SMNVEV (reference sequence). Trimming removed 5 bases from V and 8 bases from J; junction bases left unmatched: 16. In DNA, the CDR3 is TGTGCCAGCAGTAAGACGACAGGGGAACCGATGGGAGGCTACACCTTC. Translated, it gives CASSKTTGEPMGGYTF.

The chain joins TRBV9 to TRBJ2-7; TRBD2 aligns across 11 bases. Germline assignment: CDR1 SGDLS and CDR2 YYNGEE. The trim removed 2 bases at V and 2 bases at J, leaving 0 bases unmatched. This CDR3 spans 14 amino acids. As DNA, the CDR3 is TGTGCCAGCAGCGTGGGACTAGCGGCCTACGAGCAGTACTTC. This gives the protein CASSVGLAAYEQYF.

The chain links TRBV3-1 (or the pseudogene TRBV3-2) to TRBJ1-5, with TRBD1 as a possible D gene (5 bases). There are 16 residues in the CDR3. V lost 0 bases and J 2 bases, leaving 11 bases between the germline ends. Germline assignment: CDR1 LGHDT and CDR2 YNNKEL (reference sequence). The CDR3 region has the DNA TGTGCCAGCAGCCAAGATGGGAGGGGAGGCAATCAGCCCCAGCATTTT. Its translation: CASSQDGRGGNQPQHF.

V usage is TRBV28 and J usage is TRBJ1-5, with 9 bases matching TRBD1. The CDR3 totals 17 residues. The V segment lost 4 bases and the J segment 2 bases; nucleotides outside the gene matches: 9. The V gene's germline CDR1 is MDHEN and CDR2 SYDVKM. Here the CDR3 DNA reads TGTGCCAGCAGTTCACACCAGGGACAGGGAGGCAATCAGCCCCAGCATTTT. It encodes CASSSHQGQGGNQPQHF.

This clone was observed many times. J is TRBJ2-1 and V is TRBV24-1; 8 bases are shared with TRBD2. Germline lookup yields CDR1 KGHDR and CDR2 SFDVKD. V was clipped by 7 bases and J by 0 bases; unmatched bases: 13. The CDR3 loop spans 18 amino acids. CDR3 sequence reads: CATSGIRRAGGSYNEQFF. The CDR3 bases are TGTGCCACCAGCGGGATCCGGCGGGCGGGAGGCTCCTACAATGAGCAGTTCTTC.

This clone was seen a handful of times. The chain combines TRBV7-8 with TRBJ2-1, with D possibly matching TRBD1 (5 bases). The CDR3 length is 16 residues. Trimming removed 5 bases at V and 0 bases at J, with 14 bases between. CDR1 and CDR2 from the germline V gene are SGHVS and FQNEAQ. Here the CDR3 DNA reads TGTGCCAGCAGCAACGATGGGGCGAGCTCCTACAATGAGCAGTTCTTC. Protein: CASSNDGASSYNEQFF.

The V call is TRBV9, the J call TRBJ2-2, with 7 bases that match TRBD2. The CDR3 is 14 amino acids. Germline V gene lookup returns CDR1 SGDLS and CDR2 YYNGEE. V lost 0 bases to trimming and J lost 5 bases; unmatched junction nucleotides: 1. In DNA, the CDR3 is TGTGCCAGCAGCGTAGACGGGGGGACCGGGGAGCTGTTTTTT. Its translation: CASSVDGGTGELFF.

This clone was detected only a few times. The rearrangement joins TRBV15 to TRBJ1-5; D ambiguous. Germline values: CDR1 LNHNV, CDR2 YYDKDF (reference sequence). The CDR3 covers 15 residues. The ends were cut back, 0 bases at V and 9 bases at J, with 15 bases in the middle. The CDR3 nucleotides read TGTGCCACCAGCAGAGATCTAGGTAATTTGGTGCCCCAGCATTTT. It encodes CATSRDLGNLVPQHF. The variable domain in full, completed from reference TRBV15 and TRBJ1-5, reads DAMVIQNPRYQVTQFGKPVTLSCSQTLNHNVMYWYQQKSSQAPKLLFHYYDKDFNNEADTPDNFQSRRPNTSFCFLDIRSPGLGDTAMYLCATSRDLGNLVPQHFGDGTRLSIL.

The chain has TRBV24-1 and TRBJ2-1, with 8 bases fitting TRBD2. Trimming cost V 1 base and J 6 bases; bases outside gene matches: 7. Germline loops: CDR1 KGHDR, CDR2 SFDVKD. The CDR3 is made up of 16 amino acids. CDR3 loop: CATSDLAAGALNEQFF. In DNA, the CDR3 is TGTGCCACCAGTGATTTAGCAGCGGGAGCCCTCAATGAGCAGTTCTTC.

This clone was seen a few times. The chain uses TRBV7-2 and TRBJ2-3, with TRBD2 matching over 8 bases. The junction had 11 bases not matched to a gene; V was cut back by 6 bases and J by 0 bases. This CDR3 contains 17 residues. The germline gives CDR1 SGHTA, CDR2 FQGNSA. The CDR3 is CASSRVAGGTSTDTQYF. In DNA, the CDR3 is TGTGCCAGCAGTAGAGTGGCGGGGGGCACTAGCACAGATACGCAGTATTTT.